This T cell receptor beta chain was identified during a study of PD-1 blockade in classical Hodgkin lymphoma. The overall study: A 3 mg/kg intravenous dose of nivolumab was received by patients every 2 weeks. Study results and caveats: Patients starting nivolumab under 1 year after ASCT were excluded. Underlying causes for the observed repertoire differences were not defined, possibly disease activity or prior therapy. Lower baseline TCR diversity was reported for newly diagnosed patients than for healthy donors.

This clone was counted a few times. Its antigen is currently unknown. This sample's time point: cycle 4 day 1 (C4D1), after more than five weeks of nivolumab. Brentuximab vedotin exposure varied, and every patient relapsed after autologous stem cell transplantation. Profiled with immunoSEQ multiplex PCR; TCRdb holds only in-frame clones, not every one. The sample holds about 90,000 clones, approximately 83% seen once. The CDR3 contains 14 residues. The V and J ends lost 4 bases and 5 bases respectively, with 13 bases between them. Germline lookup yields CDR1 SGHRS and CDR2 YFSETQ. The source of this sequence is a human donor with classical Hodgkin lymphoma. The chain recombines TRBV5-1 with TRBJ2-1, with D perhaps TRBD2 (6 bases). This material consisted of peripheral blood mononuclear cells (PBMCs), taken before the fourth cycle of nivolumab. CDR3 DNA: TGCGCCAGCAGCGGGTGGAGGGGAAACAATGAGCAGTTCTTC. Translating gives CASSGWRGNNEQFF.